This T cell receptor beta chain is drawn from a study of T cell changes during pregnancy in multiple sclerosis. Repertoires were generated with immunoSEQ multiplex PCR, while TCRdb's copy carries only in-frame clones and drops some. The sample lists 40,000 to 55,000 clones, 70% to 90% seen once, with less than 0.7% in the top ten. The receptor was isolated from a female donor with multiple sclerosis, enrolled in a pregnancy study. The input for sequencing was CD4+ T cells from peripheral blood mononuclear cells, taken in the first trimester of pregnancy.

The DNA for the CDR3 is TGTGCCTGGGGCGGGGGAACTGATGGCTACACCTTC. Encoded protein: CAWGGGTDGYTF. V gene TRBV30 combines with J gene TRBJ1-2, with D possibly being TRBD1 (5 bases). V shed 5 bases and J shed 6 bases, with 13 bases lying between them. The CDR3 contains 12 residues. The germline CDR1 and CDR2 sequences are GTSNPN and SVGIG (reference sequence).